This T cell receptor beta chain is from a study of human T cells and chemical hapten exposure. A few counts support this clonotype. V dropped 3 bases and J dropped 7 bases, with 12 bases sitting between them. CDR3 length: 13 amino acids. Germline values: CDR1 MNHNY, CDR2 SVGAGI (reference sequence). The library gave individual cDNA molecules unique molecular identifiers. TCRdb reprocessed the RACE reads via MiXCR and lists one record per CDR3 protein. Of around 120,000 distinct CDR3 sequences in the sample, 13% are singletons; the top ten hold about 3%. Time point reported: pre-sensitization, week 0. Treatment noted: therapeutic diphenylcyclopropenone sensitization with weekly scalp DPC.

The sequences come from whole blood, collected in connection with sensitization to the hapten diphenylcyclopropenone (DPC). The TCR was taken from a woman aged 18-35 years with alopecia areata. Some clones in this sample may be carry-over from other donors' samples. The V call is TRBV6-6, the J call TRBJ1-1, with no clear D. CDR3 residues: CASSYPSTREAFF. Here the CDR3 DNA reads TGTGCCAGCAGTTATCCGAGTACCCGTGAAGCTTTCTTT.